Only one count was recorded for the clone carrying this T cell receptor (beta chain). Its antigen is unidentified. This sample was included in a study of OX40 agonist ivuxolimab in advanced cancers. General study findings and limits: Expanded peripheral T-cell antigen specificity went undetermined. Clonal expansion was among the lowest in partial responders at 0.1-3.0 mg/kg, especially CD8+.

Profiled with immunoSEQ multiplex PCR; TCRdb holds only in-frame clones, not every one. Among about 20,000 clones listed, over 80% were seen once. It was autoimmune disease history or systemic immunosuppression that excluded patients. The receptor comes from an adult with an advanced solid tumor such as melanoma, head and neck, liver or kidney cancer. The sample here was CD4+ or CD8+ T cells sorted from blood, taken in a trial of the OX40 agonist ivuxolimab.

The CDR3 bases are TGTGCCAGTAGTTCAGTTAGCTACAATGAGCAGTTCTTC. Amino acids: CASSSVSYNEQFF. The gene calls are TRBV19 and TRBJ2-1, with D hard to call. The CDR3 totals 13 residues. Germline CDR1 is LNHDA and CDR2 is SQIVND (reference sequence). V was pared by 5 bases and J by 3 bases, with 8 bases between.